Below are 10 T cell receptor beta chains sequenced from a single sample in a study of shared clonotypes between healthy human individuals. Clones were read by immunoSEQ multiplex PCR, and TCRdb kept only the in-frame ones, dropping some. The data show roughly 2.2 million clones, approximately 93% seen once. The sample taken for sequencing was naive CD4+ T cells from PBMCs. The subset was: CD45RA+ positively selected. The origin of the receptors is a man in his late teens or twenties in good health. Some clones in this sample may be carry-over from other donors' samples.

The V gene is TRBV6-1, the J gene TRBJ1-2, with 10 bases aligning to TRBD1. CDR1 is MNHNS and CDR2 is SASEGT in the germline V gene. This CDR3 spans 15 amino acids. Trimming cost V 3 bases and J 8 bases; bases outside gene matches: 9. The CDR3 coding sequence is TGTGCCAGCAGTGAGAGACAGGGGGCGTTTTCCGGCTACACCTTC. As protein: CASSERQGAFSGYTF.

This clone was counted once. The chain carries TRBV9 and TRBJ2-3, with D perhaps assigned TRBD1 or TRBD2 (6 bases each). The CDR3 loop spans 17 amino acids. Germline lookup yields CDR1 SGDLS and CDR2 YYNGEE. V was shortened by 3 bases and J by 3 bases, with 20 bases between the two germline ends. This CDR3 reads CASSAGQFSAGTDTQYF. The CDR3 coding sequence is TGTGCCAGCAGCGCCGGACAGTTTTCCGCGGGGACAGATACGCAGTATTTT.

CDR3 sequence: CASSPAPGQGSYEQYF. In DNA, the CDR3 is TGTGCCAGCAGTCCCGCCCCGGGACAGGGATCATACGAGCAGTACTTC. The rearrangement links TRBV27 to TRBJ2-7, with 9 bases lining up with TRBD1. Trimming at V came to 5 bases and at J to 4 bases, leaving 12 bases not matched to a gene. Germline V gives CDR1 MNHEY, CDR2 SMNVEV (reference sequence). This CDR3 contains 16 residues.

J is TRBJ1-3 and V is TRBV28; D gene uncertain. The CDR3 sequence is 16 residues long. CDR1 and CDR2 (germline): MDHEN, SYDVKM. With 2 bases removed from V and 0 bases from J, the gap between germline ends came to 11 bases. The CDR3 spells CASSLVAGTSGNTIYF. The CDR3 nucleotides are TGTGCCAGCAGTTTAGTGGCCGGCACCTCTGGAAACACCATATATTTT.

The chain carries TRBV5-1 and TRBJ2-7; 8 nucleotides line up with TRBD1. Germline V gives CDR1 SGHRS, CDR2 YFSETQ. The ends lost 4 bases at V and 3 bases at J; junction bases unmatched: 3. CDR3 length: 13 amino acids. In DNA, the CDR3 is TGCGCCAGCAGCATAGGGACAGGCTACGAGCAGTACTTC. Translating gives CASSIGTGYEQYF.

This chain connects TRBV30 to TRBJ2-7; TRBD1 aligns across 9 bases. J lost 3 bases, V lost 4 bases, and 7 bases had no gene match. CDR1 and CDR2 from the germline V gene are GTSNPN and SVGIG (reference sequence). The CDR3 runs to 14 residues. CDR3 loop: CAWNPDRGYYEQYF. The CDR3 region has the DNA TGTGCCTGGAATCCCGACAGGGGGTACTACGAGCAGTACTTC.

The V and J genes are TRBV5-1 and TRBJ2-5, with 8 bases that match TRBD2. The junction had 15 bases not matched to a gene; V was cut back by 6 bases and J by 5 bases. Germline values: CDR1 SGHRS, CDR2 YFSETQ. The CDR3 sequence is 16 residues long. The CDR3 loop reads CASKFGYGRDTETQYF. For the CDR3, the DNA is TGCGCCAGCAAATTCGGTTACGGGAGGGACACCGAGACCCAGTACTTC.

The rearrangement joins TRBV19 to TRBJ1-2; maybe TRBD1 (5 bases). Germline values: CDR1 LNHDA, CDR2 SQIVND (reference sequence). Trimming cost V 7 bases and J 2 bases, with 11 bases left between them. The CDR3 loop spans 13 amino acids. The CDR3 nucleotides read TGTGCCAGTACCTCCGGACAAAACTATGGCTACACCTTC. As protein: CASTSGQNYGYTF.

This chain connects TRBV7-2 to TRBJ2-7; D might be TRBD2 (5 bases). This CDR3 contains 15 residues. V shed 2 bases and J shed 0 bases, with 11 bases lying between them. In germline, CDR1 is SGHTA, CDR2 FQGNSA. The CDR3 loop reads CASSLLREFSYEQYF. The CDR3 nucleotides are TGTGCCAGCAGCTTACTTCGGGAATTCTCCTACGAGCAGTACTTC.

The V call is TRBV28, the J call TRBJ2-6; D is perhaps TRBD2 (8 bases). Germline V CDR1 and CDR2: MDHEN, SYDVKM. V lost 5 bases and J lost 2, with 16 bases in between. There are 17 residues in the CDR3. Written as DNA, the CDR3 is TGTGCCAGCAGTCCAGGGGGGACTAGTGCTGGGGCCAACGTCCTGACTTTC. Its protein is CASSPGGTSAGANVLTF.